This T cell receptor beta chain was profiled in a study of blood T cell repertoires in COVID-19. Overall study context: Researchers got acute and convalescent COVID-19 samples from the United States, Italy and Spain. Nucleic acid was either cDNA or gDNA, and it came from T cells, B-cell-depleted T cells, or PBMCs.

Methods used by the authors: Nucleated cell number was recorded as an estimate derived from reference gene primer amplification. Clones were sequenced by immunoSEQ multiplex PCR, and TCRdb holds only the in-frame ones, with some missing. V and J calls and clone size are as listed in that table; D and trimming were resolved from the DNA. The table lists under 200,000 clones, around nine tenths of them singletons, with roughly 5.5% in the top ten. V was shortened by 3 bases and J by 7 bases, with 20 bases between the two germline ends. The CDR3 length is 16 residues. In germline, CDR1 is SGDLS, CDR2 YYNGEE.

The sample was peripheral blood. The clonotype was recovered from a man aged 40-50 years with active or convalescent COVID-19. The chain uses TRBV9 and TRBJ2-4; D perhaps matches TRBD2 (5 bases). The CDR3, as DNA: TGTGCCAGCAGCGACTCCATTCAGGAGACTATTAACATTCAGTACTTC. Translation: CASSDSIQETINIQYF. The full variable domain, with the rest looked up from reference TRBV9 and TRBJ2-4, is DSGVTQTPKHLITATGQRVTLRCSPRSGDLSVYWYQQSLDQGLQFLIQYYNGEERAKGNILERFSAQQFPDLHSELNLSSLELGDSALYFCASSDSIQETINIQYFGAGTRLSVL.